The 30 T cell receptor beta chains reported below all come from one sample, sequenced in a study of radiation and T cells in renal cell carcinoma. The data were produced by immunoSEQ multiplex PCR, yet TCRdb's version contains in-frame clones alone and is incomplete. This sample carries around 170,000 clones, about 88% of them seen once, and the ten largest clones take 10% to 12%. Time point in this sample: blood 4 weeks post-SBRT, at nephrectomy. Treatment noted: 15 Gy SBRT to primary tumor, nephrectomy 4 weeks later. The specimen was blood, collected from a patient whose treatment included radiotherapy and nephrectomy. Receptors originate from a woman aged 50 to 60 with renal cell carcinoma.

The chain carries TRBV29-1 and TRBJ2-5; D perhaps matches TRBD2 (6 bases). This CDR3 comprises 14 residues. The V and J ends lost 2 bases and 4 bases respectively, with 14 bases between them. Germline loops: CDR1 SQVTM, CDR2 ANQGSEA. This CDR3 reads CSVETGEVGETQYF. The CDR3 DNA sequence: TGCAGCGTTGAAACCGGGGAGGTAGGAGAGACCCAGTACTTC.

This chain links TRBV6-5 with TRBJ2-7; TRBD1 matches at 10 bases. V shed 2 bases, J shed 6 bases, and the junction held 7 bases outside the gene matches. Germline-derived CDR1 and CDR2 are MNHEY and SVGAGI. The CDR3 has 15 amino acids. CDR3 nucleotide sequence: TGTGCCAGCAGTTACGGGACAGGGGAACCGGGCGAGCAGTACTTC. This codes for CASSYGTGEPGEQYF.

The chain couples TRBV19 to TRBJ1-1; the D gene is possibly TRBD1 (5 bases). CDR1 LNHDA and CDR2 SQIVND come from the germline V gene (reference sequence). This CDR3 contains 15 residues. With 6 bases removed from V and 0 bases from J, the gap between germline ends came to 14 bases. The CDR3 DNA reads as TGTGCCAGTAGGACCGCGGGACGCATGAACACTGAAGCTTTCTTT. Translating it yields CASRTAGRMNTEAFF.

The chain couples TRBV30 to TRBJ2-7; D is unclear. Per the germline V gene, CDR1 is GTSNPN and CDR2 is SVGIG (reference sequence). This CDR3 comprises 12 residues. V was trimmed by 1 base and J by 2 bases, leaving 6 bases between them. The CDR3 is CAWSDRAYEQYF. The CDR3 DNA is TGTGCCTGGAGTGATAGGGCCTACGAGCAGTACTTC. The whole variable domain, remainder taken from reference TRBV30 and TRBJ2-7, is SQTIHQWPATLVQPVGSPLSLECTVEGTSNPNLYWYRQAAGRGLQLLFYSVGIGQISSEVPQNLSASRPQDRQFILSSKKLLLSDSGFYLCAWSDRAYEQYFGPGTRLTVT.

The chain uses TRBV14 and TRBJ1-3, with D unclear. Trimming stripped 0 bases from V and 2 bases from J, with 8 bases between. Germline loops: CDR1 SGHDN, CDR2 FVKESK. The length of the CDR3 is 15 residues. The DNA of the CDR3 is TGTGCCAGCAGCCAAGAGAGGCTGACTGGAAACACCATATATTTT. This translates into CASSQERLTGNTIYF.

This chain links TRBV2 with TRBJ1-2, with TRBD1 as a possible D gene (5 bases). The CDR3 is 14 residues long. The germline CDR1 and CDR2 sequences are SNHLY and FYNNEI. V was trimmed by 7 bases and J by 4 bases, leaving 16 bases between them. The CDR3 DNA sequence: TGTGCCAGCAAAGGTAACCAGGGAACCTATGGCTACACCTTC. Translating gives CASKGNQGTYGYTF.

The chain links TRBV18 to TRBJ2-5, with D unclear. The CDR3 length is 14 residues. Trimming shortened V by 1 base and J by 1 base, and 7 bases separated the two germline ends. Per the germline V gene, CDR1 is KGHSH and CDR2 is LQKENI. The CDR3 loop is CASSPRRSQETQYF. CDR3 in DNA: TGTGCCAGCTCACCACGGCGGTCCCAAGAGACCCAGTACTTC.

The chain joins TRBV4-1 to TRBJ1-1, with D tentatively TRBD1 (5 bases). CDR3 length: 18 residues. Trimming pared 1 base from V and 0 bases from J, leaving 18 bases between. The germline V gene encodes CDR1 MGHRA and CDR2 YSYEKL. CDR3 residues: CASSQGIIGARVNTEAFF. CDR3 sequence (DNA): TGCGCCAGCAGCCAAGGGATAATAGGGGCTCGAGTGAACACTGAAGCTTTCTTT.

The chain couples TRBV5-1 to TRBJ2-5; 8 bases are shared with TRBD2. The CDR3 has 16 amino acids. J was trimmed by 2 bases and V by 2 bases; bases with no gene match: 8. The V gene's germline CDR1 is SGHRS and CDR2 YFSETQ. CDR3 in DNA: TGCGCCAGCAGCTTTCTAGCGGGTGTACTTCAAGAGACCCAGTACTTC. Its protein is CASSFLAGVLQETQYF.

The rearrangement joins TRBV2 to TRBJ2-7; TRBD2 aligns across 12 bases. The CDR3 is 17 residues long. J lost 3 bases, V lost 2 bases, and 8 bases had no gene match. Germline values: CDR1 SNHLY, CDR2 FYNNEI. DNA for the CDR3: TGTGCCAGCAGTGAACGGCTAGCGGGGGGGCGGTTCTACGAGCAGTACTTC. Encoded protein: CASSERLAGGRFYEQYF.

Details on this clone: The sample carries other DNA sequences with the same CDR3. The chain joins TRBV7-8 to TRBJ1-5, with D uncertain. CDR1 is SGHVS and CDR2 is FQNEAQ in the germline V gene. Trimming removed 1 base at V and 5 bases at J, with 6 bases between. The CDR3 consists of 13 residues. The CDR3 region is CASSLGADQPQHF. The CDR3 DNA reads TGTGCCAGCAGCTTAGGGGCGGATCAGCCCCAGCATTTT.

V is TRBV6-6 and J is TRBJ1-1; D is perhaps TRBD1 (6 bases). This CDR3 contains 15 residues. Trimming left V 8 bases short and J 0 bases short, with 16 bases between. Germline V gene lookup returns CDR1 MNHNY and CDR2 SVGAGI (reference sequence). The CDR3 nucleotides are TGTGCCAGCGAAAGGGAGGGGGTGATGAACACTGAAGCTTTCTTT. Its translation: CASEREGVMNTEAFF.

V gene TRBV19 combines with J gene TRBJ1-2, with D tentatively TRBD1 (5 bases). V lost 4 bases and J 1 base, leaving 16 bases between the germline ends. Germline V gene sequence: CDR1 LNHDA, CDR2 SQIVND (reference sequence). The CDR3 has 16 residues. The CDR3 DNA sequence: TGTGCCAGTAGTAATCGGGGCGCTGAAGTTAACTATGGCTACACCTTC. Translation: CASSNRGAEVNYGYTF.

The genes are TRBV5-4 and TRBJ2-7; D unclear. The V and J ends lost 4 bases and 2 bases respectively, with 13 bases between them. The CDR3 extends over 14 amino acids. The germline V gene has CDR1 SGHNT and CDR2 YYREEE (reference sequence). The CDR3 DNA sequence: TGTGCCAGCAGCCTCTGGACGGATCCCTACGAGCAGTACTTC. The encoded protein is CASSLWTDPYEQYF.

The count of this clone is one. The chain joins TRBV5-1 to TRBJ2-1, with TRBD2 identical over 8 bases. CDR3 length: 15 residues. Germline lookup yields CDR1 SGHRS and CDR2 YFSETQ. V gave up 1 base and J gave up 4 bases; unmatched junction bases: 4. This CDR3 reads CASSLLGGDYNEQFF. The CDR3, as DNA: TGCGCCAGCAGCTTGCTCGGGGGGGATTACAATGAGCAGTTCTTC.

The chain combines TRBV2 with TRBJ2-5; 7 bases are shared with TRBD2. Germline-derived CDR1 and CDR2 are SNHLY and FYNNEI. The V segment lost 1 base and the J segment 1 base; nucleotides outside the gene matches: 3. CDR3 size: 15 residues. In nucleotides, the CDR3 is TGTGCCAGCAGTGAAGTCGGGGGGACCCAAGAGACCCAGTACTTC. Protein: CASSEVGGTQETQYF.

This chain joins TRBV2 and TRBJ1-4; the match to TRBD1 covers 10 bases. CDR3 length equals 14 residues. CDR1 is SNHLY and CDR2 is FYNNEI in the germline V gene. Losses at the gene ends were 5 bases for V and 6 bases for J; bases not matched to a gene: 3. The CDR3 here is CASSRDRGDEKLFF. The CDR3 nucleotides are TGTGCCAGCAGTCGGGACAGGGGAGATGAAAAACTGTTTTTT.

Of note for this clone: Other DNA variants within this sample encode the same CDR3. This chain links TRBV6-1 with TRBJ1-5, with unresolved D. V dropped 9 bases and J dropped 0 bases, with 6 bases sitting between them. The CDR3 has 12 residues. Per the germline V gene, CDR1 is MNHNS and CDR2 is SASEGT. CDR3 amino acids: CASRDSNQPQHF. CDR3 nucleotides: TGTGCCAGTAGAGATAGCAATCAGCCCCAGCATTTT.

The V and J genes are TRBV7-2 and TRBJ2-4; TRBD1 agrees at 9 bases. The CDR3 has 15 amino acids. In germline, CDR1 is SGHTA, CDR2 FQGNSA. Germline trimming cut 3 bases from V and 7 bases from J; bases unmatched to any gene: 7. Written as DNA, the CDR3 is TGTGCCAGCAGCTTGGCCGGGACAGGGCGGAACATTCAGTACTTC. Its protein is CASSLAGTGRNIQYF.

CDR3 sequence reads: CASSLKASGVETQYF. CDR3 nucleotides: TGTGCCAGCAGCCTGAAAGCTAGCGGGGTAGAGACCCAGTACTTC. The chain couples TRBV5-4 to TRBJ2-5; 9 nucleotides match TRBD2. The germline V gene has CDR1 SGHNT and CDR2 YYREEE (reference sequence). This CDR3 contains 15 residues. With V trimmed by 4 bases and J by 4 bases, 8 bases remained unmatched.

J is TRBJ1-6 and V is TRBV6-1; TRBD1 matches at 7 bases. This CDR3 has 14 residues. CDR1 is MNHNS and CDR2 is SASEGT in the germline V gene. After removal of 7 bases from V and 6 bases from J, the junction contained 6 bases not matched to a gene. In nucleotides, the CDR3 is TGTGCCAGCATTTGGACAGGCCTTAATTCACCCCTCCACTTT. Its translation is CASIWTGLNSPLHF.

As for this clone: Other nucleotide sequences in the sample specify the same CDR3. The chain is built from TRBV5-1 and TRBJ2-3; 10 nucleotides match TRBD2. The CDR3 totals 16 residues. The V and J ends lost 0 bases and 4 bases, in that order; junction bases with no gene match: 5. The germline gives CDR1 SGHRS, CDR2 YFSETQ. The CDR3 DNA follows: TGCGCCAGCAGCTTGGCAAGCGGGGGGGCCGCAGATACGCAGTATTTT. It codes for CASSLASGGAADTQYF.

The chain has TRBV5-1 and TRBJ1-2; the D is unclear. V lost 2 bases to trimming and J lost 2 bases, with 13 bases between them. Germline-derived CDR1 and CDR2 are SGHRS and YFSETQ. The CDR3 has 15 residues. This chain's CDR3 is CASSLGIPINYGYTF. The CDR3 DNA reads TGCGCCAGCAGCTTAGGGATCCCGATCAACTATGGCTACACCTTC.

J is TRBJ1-2 and V is TRBV11-2; tentatively, D is TRBD1 (5 bases). CDR3 length equals 17 residues. Looked up from germline, CDR1 is SGHAT and CDR2 is FQNNGV. The V end was cut by 4 bases, the J end by 1 base, with 19 bases between. The DNA for the CDR3 is TGTGCCAGCAGCTCAAGGACCGGGACCGCAAATAACTATGGCTACACCTTC. It is translated as CASSSRTGTANNYGYTF.

CDR3 nucleotide sequence: TGTGCCAGCAGTGCATCCTCAGGGGGCACTGAGCAGTTCTTC. Protein product: CASSASSGGTEQFF. The chain links TRBV6-1 to TRBJ2-1, with 8 bases that match TRBD1. V was clipped by 4 bases and J by 9 bases; unmatched bases: 8. The CDR3 loop spans 14 amino acids. The germline V gene encodes CDR1 MNHNS and CDR2 SASEGT.

The rearrangement joins TRBV6-6 to TRBJ1-6; tentatively, D is TRBD1 (6 bases). The CDR3 extends over 15 amino acids. Germline CDR1 MNHNY, CDR2 SVGAGI (reference sequence). Trimming took 8 bases from V and 7 from J, leaving 18 bases between them. CDR3 DNA sequence: TGTGCCAGCTCTATGGGGGGGGCGGGGAATTCACCCCTCCACTTT. The encoded protein is CASSMGGAGNSPLHF.

The rearrangement joins TRBV19 to TRBJ1-5; D remains unclear. The CDR3 has 15 residues. With 3 bases removed from V and 0 bases from J, the gap between germline ends came to 9 bases. Germline V CDR1 and CDR2: LNHDA, SQIVND (reference sequence). The DNA for the CDR3 is TGTGCCAGTAGTATGGGGTCTTATAGCAATCAGCCCCAGCATTTT. Protein product: CASSMGSYSNQPQHF. The full variable domain, in which reference TRBV19 and TRBJ1-5 provide the parts outside the CDR3, is DGGITQSPKYLFRKEGQNVTLSCEQNLNHDAMYWYRQDPGQGLRLIYYSQIVNDFQKGDIAEGYSVSREKKESFPLTVTSAQKNPTAFYLCASSMGSYSNQPQHFGDGTRLSIL.

The chain joins TRBV9 to TRBJ2-3, with D unclear. V was pared by 3 bases and J by 9 bases, with 14 bases between. The germline gives CDR1 SGDLS, CDR2 YYNGEE. The CDR3 runs 13 residues. Written as DNA, the CDR3 is TGTGCCAGCAGCGCCCGGCTAGGATCGACGCAGTATTTT. Translated: CASSARLGSTQYF.

The table lists this clone with a few counts. J is TRBJ2-7 and V is TRBV7-2; weak D call: TRBD2 (7 bases). Germline V gene data show CDR1 as SGHTA and CDR2 as FQGNSA. This CDR3 comprises 14 residues. Between the trimmed V and J ends, which lost 0 bases and 5 bases, there was a span of 11 bases. The CDR3 sequence is CASSLAGGPNEQYF. The CDR3 region has the DNA TGTGCCAGCAGCTTAGCGGGGGGGCCGAACGAGCAGTACTTC.

V is TRBV19 and J is TRBJ2-2; D remains unclear. The CDR3 covers 14 residues. In germline, CDR1 is LNHDA, CDR2 SQIVND (reference sequence). The V and J ends lost 3 bases and 5 bases respectively, with 10 bases between them. The CDR3 DNA reads as TGTGCCAGTAGTATCCCCCACGGGACCGGGGAGCTGTTTTTT. Its protein product is CASSIPHGTGELFF.